This TCR beta chain was obtained from a study of T-cell reconstitution after alpha-beta-depleted transplantation in children. The TCRbeta library incorporated unique molecular identifiers. A single record per CDR3 protein comes from TCRdb applying MiXCR to the PCR reads. The sample carries more than 250,000 distinct CDR3 sequences, about 10% recorded once. Sequencing used PBMCs from the stem cell graft donor, obtained from the stem cell graft. The sequence was obtained from a human donor who donated a stem cell graft to a child with SCID.

The chain's CDR3 is CASSLDRARDRAYEQYF. The CDR3 DNA follows: TGCGCCAGCAGCTTGGACAGAGCCCGGGACCGGGCCTACGAGCAGTACTTC. The chain combines TRBV5-1 with TRBJ2-7; D assignment may be TRBD1 or TRBD2 (5 bases each). V was cut by 0 bases and J by 2 bases, with 18 bases left in between. This CDR3 is 17 amino acids long. Germline lookup yields CDR1 SGHRS and CDR2 YFSETQ.